This T cell receptor beta chain was documented in a study of T cells in Graves' hyperthyroidism and ophthalmopathy. The hyperthyroidism was newly diagnosed and had lasted under 2 months; the patients were aged 18 to 65. Orbital computed tomography and thyroid ultrasound, together with serum TRAb and thyroxine and clinical symptoms, were used for diagnoses. It was approximately 9.4 ml of fresh peripheral blood that supplied the PBMCs. The CDR3 is 14 amino acids. Trimming cost V 5 bases and J 8 bases, with 16 bases left between them. Germline V gene sequence: CDR1 SGHTA, CDR2 FQGNSA. Amplified regions were TCR beta CDR3 sequences from RNA transcripts. The HTBI set primed first-round TCR CDR3 RT-PCR. TCRdb re-called the multiplex PCR reads with MiXCR, one entry per CDR3 protein. In the table there are roughly 840,000 distinct CDR3 sequences, 38% of which are singletons. This clonotype was found a few times.

The sequencing input was blood. The V and J genes are TRBV7-2 and TRBJ1-5, with D maybe TRBD1 (6 bases). This clonotype was obtained from a man aged 18-30 years with Graves' hyperthyroidism. CDR3 bases: TGTGCCAGCAGCCCACAGGGCCCTCAGGAGCCCCAGCATTTT. It translates to CASSPQGPQEPQHF.